The 19 T cell receptor beta chains listed next were all sequenced from one sample in a study of cytomegalovirus exposure and HLA in healthy donors. Amplification used 60 Vbeta primers and 13 Jbeta primers. Measured with immunoSEQ multiplex PCR; TCRdb has only the in-frame clones, and not every one. Of approximately 32,000 clones in the sample, roughly 88% were seen once. The sequenced material came from PBMCs. The source of these receptors is a woman under 30 in good health and CMV-seronegative.

This clone was seen a single time. V is TRBV4-2 and J is TRBJ2-2; D possibly corresponds to TRBD2 (5 bases). Germline lookup yields CDR1 LGHNA and CDR2 YNFKEQ. The CDR3 is 14 residues long. The V and J ends lost 0 bases and 6 bases respectively, with 8 bases between them. The CDR3 region is CASSQDHGAGELFF. In nucleotides, the CDR3 is TGTGCCAGCAGCCAAGATCACGGGGCCGGGGAGCTGTTTTTT.

This sequence joins TRBV19 and TRBJ1-6; D remains unclear. This CDR3 has 17 amino acids. Germline CDR1 LNHDA, CDR2 SQIVND (reference sequence). V was clipped by 1 base and J by 0 bases, with 10 bases between them. The CDR3 nucleotides are TGTGCCAGTAGTATAGGGCAGGCTGGCTCCTATAATTCACCCCTCCACTTT. As protein: CASSIGQAGSYNSPLHF.

This clone was counted a single time. The V gene is TRBV27, the J gene TRBJ2-7; 11 bases are shared with TRBD2. The CDR3 length is 14 residues. CDR1 and CDR2 (germline): MNHEY, SMNVEV (reference sequence). V lost 6 bases to trimming and J lost 6 bases; unmatched junction nucleotides: 7. The CDR3 here is CASSLAGGKSEQYF. The CDR3 region has the DNA TGTGCCAGCAGCTTAGCGGGAGGGAAAAGCGAGCAGTACTTC.

The chain joins TRBV2 to TRBJ2-3, with no clear D. Germline assignment: CDR1 SNHLY and CDR2 FYNNEI. CDR3 length equals 14 residues. With 10 bases removed from V and 2 bases from J, the gap between germline ends came to 16 bases. This chain's CDR3 is CAIVPGGDTDTQYF. DNA for the CDR3: TGTGCCATAGTACCGGGTGGAGACACAGATACGCAGTATTTT.

The chain recombines TRBV27 with TRBJ2-3, with 8 positions matching TRBD2. CDR1 and CDR2 from the germline V gene are MNHEY and SMNVEV (reference sequence). Trimming cost V 6 bases and J 5 bases; bases outside gene matches: 13. The CDR3 spans 16 residues. CDR3 residues: CASRPPPGLVQDTQYF. As DNA, the CDR3 is TGTGCCAGCAGGCCCCCCCCGGGACTAGTCCAAGATACGCAGTATTTT.

This clone was detected a few times. The J gene is TRBJ1-1, the V gene TRBV9; 7 bases are a match to TRBD1. The CDR3 is 15 amino acids. V lost 3 bases and J lost 1; bases outside the gene matches: 6. CDR1 and CDR2 (germline): SGDLS, YYNGEE. The CDR3 region is CASSERGLGNTEAFF. The CDR3 DNA follows: TGTGCCAGCAGCGAGAGGGGGCTAGGGAACACTGAAGCTTTCTTT.

The rearrangement links TRBV29-1 to TRBJ1-1; the D gene is possibly TRBD1 (5 bases). V lost 4 bases, J lost 6 bases, and 21 bases lay in between. Germline assignment: CDR1 SQVTM and CDR2 ANQGSEA. The CDR3 sequence is 15 residues long. CDR3 in amino acids: CSVVHGGSSGAEAFF. The CDR3, as DNA: TGCAGCGTTGTCCATGGGGGGTCCTCTGGGGCTGAAGCTTTCTTT.

V usage is TRBV25-1 and J usage is TRBJ2-1; D is possibly TRBD2 (6 bases). With 7 bases removed from V and 8 bases from J, the gap between germline ends came to 15 bases. Germline loops: CDR1 MGHDK, CDR2 SYGVNS. The CDR3 is 13 residues long. The CDR3 sequence: CASTPGATDEQFF. The CDR3 DNA sequence: TGTGCCAGCACCCCGGGAGCTACCGATGAGCAGTTCTTC.

The J gene is TRBJ2-1, the V gene TRBV4-2; 8 bases are a match to TRBD2. The CDR3 is 15 amino acids. V lost 4 bases and J lost 6; bases outside the gene matches: 8. Germline CDR1 reads LGHNA; CDR2 reads YNFKEQ. In DNA, the CDR3 is TGTGCCAGCAGCCCCGCAGCGGGGGCCCCCAATGAGCAGTTCTTC. Translation: CASSPAAGAPNEQFF.

The J gene is TRBJ2-7, the V gene TRBV5-6, with D maybe TRBD2 (6 bases). The CDR3 consists of 14 residues. Germline V gives CDR1 SGHDT, CDR2 YYEEEE. V lost 4 bases and J lost 2, with 13 bases in between. The CDR3 is CASSQRLVPYEQYF. In DNA, the CDR3 is TGTGCCAGCAGCCAGCGACTAGTCCCCTACGAGCAGTACTTC. The full variable domain, with the rest looked up from reference TRBV5-6 and TRBJ2-7, is DAGVTQSPTHLIKTRGQQVTLRCSPKSGHDTVSWYQQALGQGPQFIFQYYEEEERQRGNFPDRFSGHQFPNYSSELNVNALLLGDSALYLCASSQRLVPYEQYFGPGTRLTVT.

J is TRBJ2-1 and V is TRBV6-1, with TRBD2 as a possible D gene (5 bases). Per germline, CDR1 MNHNS and CDR2 SASEGT. V dropped 1 base and J dropped 12 bases, with 13 bases sitting between them. The CDR3 runs to 13 residues. The CDR3 reads CASSEVTGSGQFF. CDR3 coding DNA: TGTGCCAGCAGTGAAGTCACGGGAAGTGGGCAGTTCTTC.

This chain joins TRBV29-1 and TRBJ2-5, with TRBD2 matching over 13 bases. V shed 7 bases and J 5 bases; nucleotides not matched to a gene: 13. Germline V gene data show CDR1 as SQVTM and CDR2 as ANQGSEA. This CDR3 has 16 residues. The CDR3 coding sequence is TGCAGCGCTAAGCCCCTACTAGCGGGGGGGGTGGAGACCCAGTACTTC. This sequence encodes CSAKPLLAGGVETQYF.

The rearrangement uses TRBV4-3 and TRBJ2-5, with 7 bases aligning to TRBD1. The CDR3 totals 14 residues. Germline lookup yields CDR1 LGHNA and CDR2 YSLEER. V lost 1 base, J lost 2 bases, and 1 base stayed unmatched. The CDR3 DNA sequence: TGCGCCAGCAGCCAAGGGACAGGACAAGAGACCCAGTACTTC. This translates into CASSQGTGQETQYF.

The chain combines TRBV29-1 with TRBJ1-2; tentative D call: TRBD1 (5 bases). Deletions cut 4 bases from V and 2 bases from J, with 5 bases between. CDR1 SQVTM and CDR2 ANQGSEA come from the germline V gene. The CDR3 is made up of 11 amino acids. In DNA, the CDR3 is TGCAGCGTTGGACAGAACTATGGCTACACCTTC. Protein sequence: CSVGQNYGYTF.

This sequence joins TRBV4-3 and TRBJ2-7; 7 bases fit TRBD1. This CDR3 comprises 16 residues. CDR1 and CDR2 (germline): LGHNA, YSLEER. V gave up 1 base and J gave up 0 bases; unmatched junction bases: 6. In DNA form, the CDR3 reads TGCGCCAGCAGCCAAGGAAGAGGGACAGTCTCCTACGAGCAGTACTTC. Its translation is CASSQGRGTVSYEQYF.

This clone was counted once. The chain carries TRBV1 and TRBJ2-7; the table names TRBD2, a call not compared with the DNA. TRBV1 is described as a pseudogene. The length of the CDR3 is 13 residues. CDR3 coding DNA: TGCACCAGCAGCCTATGGAGTACCTACGAGCAGTACTTC. Its protein is CTSSLWSTYEQYF.

The chain couples TRBV4-1 to TRBJ2-3; TRBD2 matches at 11 bases. V lost 4 bases and J lost 2; bases outside the gene matches: 5. CDR1 MGHRA and CDR2 YSYEKL come from the germline V gene. This CDR3 is built from 16 residues. The CDR3 loop is CASSPGGLAVTDTQYF. CDR3 DNA sequence: TGCGCCAGCAGCCCGGGGGGACTAGCGGTCACAGATACGCAGTATTTT.

This clone was counted between two and nine times. The chain is built from TRBV28 and TRBJ1-2; D is possibly TRBD1 (6 bases). V was trimmed by 10 bases and J by 6 bases, leaving 15 bases between them. CDR3 length: 12 amino acids. Per germline, CDR1 MDHEN and CDR2 SYDVKM. CDR3 sequence (DNA): TGTGCCACCGACAGGACCGCCGATGGCTACACCTTC. Translating it yields CATDRTADGYTF.

The chain uses TRBV7-9 and TRBJ2-7, with D possibly matching TRBD2 (6 bases). The CDR3 totals 16 residues. The V and J ends lost 4 bases and 0 bases respectively, with 16 bases between them. In germline, CDR1 is SEHNR, CDR2 FQNEAQ (reference sequence). The CDR3 DNA reads as TGTGCCAGCAGCTCGGGGCGGGGCGGAAGCTCCTACGAGCAGTACTTC. Protein product: CASSSGRGGSSYEQYF. Full variable domain (rest looked up from reference TRBV7-9 and TRBJ2-7): DTGVSQNPRHKITKRGQNVTFRCDPISEHNRLYWYRQTLGQGPEFLTYFQNEAQLEKSRLLSDRFSAERPKGSFSTLEIQRTEQGDSAMYLCASSSGRGGSSYEQYFGPGTRLTVT.